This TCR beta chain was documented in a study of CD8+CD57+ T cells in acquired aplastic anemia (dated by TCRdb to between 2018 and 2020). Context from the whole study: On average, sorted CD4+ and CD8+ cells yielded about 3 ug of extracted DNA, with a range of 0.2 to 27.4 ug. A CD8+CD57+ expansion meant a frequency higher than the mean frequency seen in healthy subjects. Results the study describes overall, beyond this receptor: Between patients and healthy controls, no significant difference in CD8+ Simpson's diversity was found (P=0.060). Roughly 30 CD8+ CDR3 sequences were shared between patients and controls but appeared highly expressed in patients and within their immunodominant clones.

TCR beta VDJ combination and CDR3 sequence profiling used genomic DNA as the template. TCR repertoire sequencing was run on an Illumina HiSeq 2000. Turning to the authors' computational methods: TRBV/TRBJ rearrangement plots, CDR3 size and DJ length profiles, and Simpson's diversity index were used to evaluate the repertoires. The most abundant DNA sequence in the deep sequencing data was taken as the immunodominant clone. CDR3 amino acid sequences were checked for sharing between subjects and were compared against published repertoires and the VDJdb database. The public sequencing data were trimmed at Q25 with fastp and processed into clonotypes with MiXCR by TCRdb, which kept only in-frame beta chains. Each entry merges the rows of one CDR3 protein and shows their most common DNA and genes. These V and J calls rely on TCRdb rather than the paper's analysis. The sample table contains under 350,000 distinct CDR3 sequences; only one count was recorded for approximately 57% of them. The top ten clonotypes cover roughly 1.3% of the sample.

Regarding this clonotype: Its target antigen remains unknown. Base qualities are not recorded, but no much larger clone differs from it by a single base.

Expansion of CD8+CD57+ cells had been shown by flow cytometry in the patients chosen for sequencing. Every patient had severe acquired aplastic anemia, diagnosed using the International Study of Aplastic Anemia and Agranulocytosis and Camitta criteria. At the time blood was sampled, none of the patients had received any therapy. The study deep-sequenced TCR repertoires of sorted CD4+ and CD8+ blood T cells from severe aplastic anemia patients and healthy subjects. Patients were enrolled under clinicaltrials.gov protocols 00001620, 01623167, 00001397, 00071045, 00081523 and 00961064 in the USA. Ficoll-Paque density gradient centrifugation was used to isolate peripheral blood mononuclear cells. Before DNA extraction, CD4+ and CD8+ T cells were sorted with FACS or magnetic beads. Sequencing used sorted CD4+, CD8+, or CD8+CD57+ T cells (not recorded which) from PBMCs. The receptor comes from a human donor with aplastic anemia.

The bases read TGTGCCAGCAGTCGGGCAGGGGAGGCTTCACCCCTCCACTTT. This sequence encodes CASSRAGEASPLHF. Here the chain combines TRBV25-1 and TRBJ1-6; the D segment could be TRBD1, given 6 matching bases. Taken from cysteine to phenylalanine, the CDR3 has 14 residues. The CDR3 DNA has 42 bases and is translated from base 1. CDR1 and CDR2 are read off the germline V gene as MGHDK and SYGVNS. V loses 5 bases, J loses 9 bases, and the germline ends lie 14 bases apart.